Listed below are T cell receptor beta chains from one sample, sequenced in a study of blood T cell repertoires in COVID-19. Sequenced by immunoSEQ multiplex PCR; TCRdb stores in-frame clones only, minus some. The sample consists of some 500,000 clones, around 90% of them appearing once. The sequenced sample consisted of peripheral blood. The receptors derive from a woman aged 50 to 60 with COVID-19, enrolled during active disease. The CDR3 runs from the conserved cysteine through the conserved F or W. D genes are given only for firm matches. Clone size is stated in some rows and not others, as once, few, many or a class when expanded.

CAVKGQANTEAFF | TGTGCCGTGAAGGGACAGGCGAACACTGAAGCTTTCTTT | TRBD1 | - | TRBJ1-1 | TRBV10-3
CASTKGHFFEAFF | TGTGCCAGCACCAAGGGGCACTTTTTTGAAGCTTTCTTT | - | - | TRBJ1-1 | TRBV6-5
CASSLQGAGDTGELFF | TGCGCCAGCAGCCTACAGGGGGCCGGGGACACCGGGGAGCTGTTTTTT | TRBD1 | - | TRBJ2-2 | TRBV5-1
CASSLDSSRLTF | TGTGCCAGCAGTTTAGACAGCTCCCGCTTAACCTTC | - | few | TRBJ1-2 | TRBV28
CASSSPGLRGSYEQYF | TGTGCCAGCAGCTCGCCGGGACTCCGAGGGTCCTACGAGCAGTACTTC | - | - | TRBJ2-7 | TRBV7-9
CASLFRGDTEAFF | TGTGCCAGCCTGTTCAGGGGGGACACTGAAGCTTTCTTT | TRBD1 | - | TRBJ1-1 | TRBV5-6
CASSRRTDSPGVGDTQYF | TGCGCCAGCAGCCGGAGAACGGACTCGCCCGGAGTCGGTGATACGCAGTATTTT | - | once | TRBJ2-3 | TRBV4-1
CASSLNEGSTGELFF | TGCGCCAGCAGCTTAAATGAGGGATCGACCGGGGAGCTGTTTTTT | - | - | TRBJ2-2 | TRBV5-1
CASSYRTRTYNEQFF | TGCGCCAGCAGCTATCGGACTAGGACCTACAATGAGCAGTTCTTC | TRBD2 | - | TRBJ2-1 | TRBV5-1
CASSYSARGGTEAFF | TGTGCCAGCAGTTACTCCGCCAGGGGTGGCACTGAAGCTTTCTTT | - | - | TRBJ1-1 | TRBV6-5
CASSGQGKGDQPQHF | TGTGCCAGCAGCGGACAGGGGAAAGGGGATCAGCCCCAGCATTTT | TRBD1 | - | TRBJ1-5 | TRBV28
CASSLYRGGYTEAFF | TGTGCCAGCAGCTTATATCGAGGCGGCTACACTGAAGCTTTCTTT | - | - | TRBJ1-1 | TRBV11-2
CASSGTGLNEQFF | TGTGCCAGCTCCGGGACAGGCCTTAATGAGCAGTTCTTC | TRBD1 | - | TRBJ2-1 | TRBV19
CILTVRSPRQGAFSGNTIYF | TGCATCCTTACCGTCCGAAGCCCTCGACAGGGGGCATTCTCCGGAAACACCATATATTTT | TRBD1 | - | TRBJ1-3 | TRBV29-1
CASSLGQGNGYTF | TGCGCCAGCAGCTTGGGACAGGGGAATGGCTACACCTTC | TRBD1 | - | TRBJ1-2 | TRBV5-1
CASSPSDGQPQHF | TGCGCCAGCAGCCCTAGCGACGGTCAGCCCCAGCATTTT | - | - | TRBJ1-5 | TRBV4-1
CASSWGGTEAFF | TGTGCCAGCAGCTGGGGGGGCACTGAAGCTTTCTTT | - | - | TRBJ1-1 | TRBV5-6
CASSEGGTGGSYGYTF | TGCGCCAGCAGTGAGGGGGGGACAGGGGGGTCCTATGGCTACACCTTC | TRBD1 | - | TRBJ1-2 | TRBV10-2
CASSPGGGINYGYTF | TGCGCCAGCAGCCCCGGCGGCGGAATTAACTATGGCTACACCTTC | - | - | TRBJ1-2 | TRBV5-1
CASTPRGRQPQHF | TGTGCCAGTACCCCCAGGGGGCGGCAGCCCCAGCATTTT | TRBD1 | - | TRBJ1-5 | TRBV19
CASSGDRNYGYTF | TGTGCCAGCAGTGGTGACAGGAACTATGGCTACACCTTC | - | - | TRBJ1-2 | TRBV6-2/TRBV6-3
CASSITAVGLRGQPQHF | TGTGCCAGTAGTATAACGGCGGTCGGACTCCGGGGTCAGCCCCAGCATTTT | - | - | TRBJ1-5 | TRBV19
CASSQVGGIGGELFF | TGCGCCAGCAGCCAAGTCGGGGGGATCGGCGGGGAGCTGTTTTTT | TRBD2 | few | TRBJ2-2 | TRBV4-1
CASSYGDRGLGGTDTQYF | TGTGCCAGCAGCTATGGGGACAGGGGCCTTGGGGGCACAGATACGCAGTATTTT | TRBD1 | - | TRBJ2-3 | TRBV7-9
CASSSGVQPQHF | TGTGCCAGCTCATCAGGGGTTCAGCCCCAGCATTTT | - | few | TRBJ1-5 | TRBV18
CASSQVGSGEQYF | TGTGCCAGCAGCCAAGTAGGGTCGGGGGAGCAGTACTTC | - | - | TRBJ2-7 | TRBV3-1/TRBV3-2
CASSQLAGRQYNEQFF | TGCGCCAGCAGCCAGCTTGCGGGGCGTCAATACAATGAGCAGTTCTTC | - | - | TRBJ2-1 | TRBV4-1
CASRPPEMNTEAFF | TGTGCCAGCAGACCACCTGAGATGAACACTGAAGCTTTCTTT | - | - | TRBJ1-1 | TRBV6-6
CASSLLGGGKFSYEQYF | TGTGCCAGCAGCTTATTGGGCGGGGGGAAATTCTCCTACGAGCAGTACTTC | TRBD2 | - | TRBJ2-7 | TRBV7-8
CASSLGRGEITDTQYF | TGTGCCAGCAGCTTGGGGCGGGGGGAAATCACAGATACGCAGTATTTT | TRBD2 | once | TRBJ2-3 | TRBV5-4
CASSEGGSAGNTIYF | TGTGCCAGCAGCGAGGGGGGGTCCGCTGGAAACACCATATATTTT | - | - | TRBJ1-3 | TRBV6-5
CASSQGVGTEGDTQYF | TGTGCCAGCAGCCAAGGGGTCGGGACGGAGGGAGATACGCAGTATTTT | - | - | TRBJ2-3 | TRBV3-1/TRBV3-2